This T cell receptor (beta chain) was retrieved from a study of T cell responses to AZD1222 COVID-19 vaccine (dated by TCRdb to 2020 to 2022). At the level of the whole study: Because spike-specific TCR depth and breadth did not differ between the two schedules, AZD1222 recipients who got a second dose at roughly 4 weeks were pooled with those who got a second dose at roughly 12 weeks. A total of roughly 240 trial participants underwent TCR sequencing, of whom 207 received two doses of AZD1222 and some 26 received two doses of the MenACWY control vaccine. Trial participants were enrolled into age subgroups of 18-55, 56-69 and 70-plus years, which contained about 160, 30 and 59 TCR-sequenced participants, respectively.

Notes on this clone: No cognate antigen has been identified for it. No base quality values were provided; no much bigger clone lies one nucleotide off.

Reading the label with the study, this specimen's time point is: baseline before first vaccination. Vaccinee samples were obtained from the UK trials COV001 and COV002, which included a single-blind randomized controlled phase 2/3 trial of AZD1222 (ChAdOx1 nCoV-19) in healthy adults. Trial participant PBMC samples were collected at day 0 and day 28 after the second dose for TCRbeta chain sequencing. CDR1 and CDR2, looked up from the germline V gene, are KGHDR and SFDVKD. V sheds 6 bases and J sheds 1 base, leaving 5 bases between their ends. The CDR3 runs 12 amino acids, cysteine and phenylalanine included. Only CDR3 DNA remains: 36 bases, in frame from the first base. The CDR3 regions of human TCRbeta chains were analyzed by immunosequencing. On the authors' methods: TCRs in the repertoires were matched against a reference library of SARS-CoV-2-specific TCRs that had been generated with the MIRA antigen-specificity platform. Breadth meant the fraction of unique TCRs that were SARS-CoV-2-associated, whereas depth meant the fraction of total T cells that were SARS-CoV-2-associated. Each spike-specific TCR was assigned to its reactive spike region and to a CD4 or CD8 class using the MIRA data. Log10-transformed breadth and depth values were compared by one-way ANOVA with Sidak's multiple comparisons tests. The source is immuneACCESS, and TCRdb retained only in-frame sequences with V and J called. Part of the clones is not carried over; for the studies checked, unresolved V genes explain less than half of this, and the remainder is unexplained. The D gene and trimming were derived from the DNA, and the V and J assignments and clone size from that table. The sample table shows about 110,000 clones, and roughly nine tenths are seen once. About 1.2% of the sample comes from the top ten.

What the study reported, not specific to this receptor: Conclusions about previously exposed vaccinees are limited because only six or seven AZD1222 recipients were SARS-CoV-2 seropositive at baseline. The 56-69-year group was small, and its depth increase did not reach significance, likely because of low power. Epitopes outside the regions mutated in the B.1.351 and B.1.1.7 variants were reportedly recognized by nearly half of the unique spike-specific TCRs. CD4 TCRs associated with the vaccine covered the entire spike protein, and the dominant responses were in regions 160-218 and 743-854. After two AZD1222 doses, spike-specific TCR breadth and depth were significantly higher than at day 0 and than in MenACWY recipients. Participants were mostly white British and included more females than males, and it was suggested by the authors that clonal diversity may have been underestimated. Because no samples from the day 14 peak response were available, repertoires could be characterized only after the peak T cell response.

The source is an adult in good health. The chain is made from TRBV24-1 and TRBJ1-1; the D gene cannot be named for sure. The sequences come from peripheral blood, collected on day 0 of AZD1222 vaccination. The CDR3 protein: CATSSANTEAFF. The DNA is TGTGCCACCAGTTCAGCGAACACTGAAGCTTTCTTT.